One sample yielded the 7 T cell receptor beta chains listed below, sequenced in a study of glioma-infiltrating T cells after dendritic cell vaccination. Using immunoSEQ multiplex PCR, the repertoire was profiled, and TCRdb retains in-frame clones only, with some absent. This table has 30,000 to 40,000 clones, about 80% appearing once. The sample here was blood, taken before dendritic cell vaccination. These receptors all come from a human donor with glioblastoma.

In DNA form, the CDR3 reads TGCAGCGCCTATCAAGACACTGAAGCTTTCTTT. Translation: CSAYQDTEAFF. The chain links TRBV29-1 to TRBJ1-1, with no clear D. Trimming removed 7 bases at V and 3 bases at J, with 9 bases between. The CDR3 has 11 residues. CDR1 and CDR2 (germline): SQVTM, ANQGSEA.

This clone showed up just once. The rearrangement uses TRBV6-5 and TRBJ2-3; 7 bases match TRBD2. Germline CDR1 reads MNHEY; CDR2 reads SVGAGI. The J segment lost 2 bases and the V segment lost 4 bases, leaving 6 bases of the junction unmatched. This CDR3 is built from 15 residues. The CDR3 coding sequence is TGTGCCAGCAGTTCCCCGGGACTACCCACAGATACGCAGTATTTT. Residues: CASSSPGLPTDTQYF.

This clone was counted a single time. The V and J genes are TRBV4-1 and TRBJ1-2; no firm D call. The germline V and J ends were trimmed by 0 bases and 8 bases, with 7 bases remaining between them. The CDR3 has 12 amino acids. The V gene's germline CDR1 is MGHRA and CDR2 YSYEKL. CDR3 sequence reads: CASSQDSEGYTF. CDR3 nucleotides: TGCGCCAGCAGCCAAGATTCTGAGGGCTACACCTTC.

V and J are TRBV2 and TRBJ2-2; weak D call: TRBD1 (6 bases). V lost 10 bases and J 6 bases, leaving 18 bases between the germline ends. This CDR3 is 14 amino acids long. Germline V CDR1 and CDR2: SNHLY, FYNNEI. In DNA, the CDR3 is TGTGCCACCGACCGAGACAGGCCCCCCGGGGAGCTGTTTTTT. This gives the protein CATDRDRPPGELFF.

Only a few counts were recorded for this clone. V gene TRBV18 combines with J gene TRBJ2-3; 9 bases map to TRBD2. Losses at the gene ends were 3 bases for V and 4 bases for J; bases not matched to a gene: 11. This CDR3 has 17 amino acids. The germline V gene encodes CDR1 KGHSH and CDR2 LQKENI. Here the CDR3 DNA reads TGTGCCAGCTCACCCCTCGGGGCGGGGGGGCCCCCAGATACGCAGTATTTT. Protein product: CASSPLGAGGPPDTQYF. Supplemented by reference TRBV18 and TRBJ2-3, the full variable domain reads NAGVMQNPRHLVRRRGQEARLRCSPMKGHSHVYWYRQLPEEGLKFMVYLQKENIIDESGMPKERFSAEFPKEGPSILRIQQVVRGDSAAYFCASSPLGAGGPPDTQYFGPGTRLTVL.

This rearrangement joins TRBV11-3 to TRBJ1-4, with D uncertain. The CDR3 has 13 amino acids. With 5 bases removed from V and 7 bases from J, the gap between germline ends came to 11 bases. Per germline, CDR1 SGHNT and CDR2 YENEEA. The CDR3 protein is CASSALHGEKLFF. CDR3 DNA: TGTGCCAGCAGCGCACTACACGGTGAAAAACTGTTTTTT.

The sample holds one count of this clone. The CDR3: CASSLQQGVSEQYF. The CDR3, as DNA: TGTGCCAGCAGCTTACAACAGGGGGTCTCCGAGCAGTACTTC. J is TRBJ2-7 and V is TRBV13, with TRBD1 matching over 8 bases. The CDR3 is 14 amino acids. The germline V gene has CDR1 PRHDT and CDR2 FYEKMQ (reference sequence). Trimming took 2 bases from V and 6 from J; bases not matched to a gene: 6.